This T cell receptor beta chain was retrieved from a study of T cell changes during pregnancy in multiple sclerosis. TCRdb's copy holds only in-frame clones and misses some; the assay was immunoSEQ multiplex PCR. The sample includes tens of thousands of clones, approximately 92% of them seen just once. The length of the CDR3 is 13 residues. Germline values: CDR1 MNHNS, CDR2 SASEGT. The V end was cut by 4 bases, the J end by 2 bases, with 8 bases between. Sequenced here: peripheral blood, sampled in the first trimester of pregnancy. The sequence came from a female donor with multiple sclerosis, enrolled in a pregnancy study. The gene calls are TRBV6-1 and TRBJ1-1, with unresolved D. The CDR3 is CASSAVLNTEAFF. Written as DNA, the CDR3 is TGTGCCAGCAGTGCAGTCCTCAACACTGAAGCTTTCTTT.